This TCR beta chain appears in the sequencing data of a study of T-cell reconstitution after alpha-beta-depleted transplantation in children. This clonotype was found many times. Its specificity is not known. Overall study findings and caveats: Several hundred expanded graft clones reportedly were the source of alpha-beta T cells about two months after transplant. A year post-transplant, T-cell counts and diversity derived mostly from newly produced T cells.

As it was prepared, the TCRbeta library received unique molecular identifiers. MiXCR, applied by TCRdb to the PCR reads, yields one record per CDR3 protein. The sample includes 200,000 to 250,000 distinct CDR3 sequences, roughly 11% seen only once; the top ten take 28%. The clonotype was recovered from a child younger than two with acute myeloid leukemia, due to receive a stem cell transplant. The sequenced sample was PBMCs, obtained before TCRalphabeta/CD19-depleted stem cell transplant.

For the CDR3, the DNA is TGCAGCGCCGACAGGGGGGGCAACTATGGCTACACCTTC. This gives the protein CSADRGGNYGYTF. The rearrangement uses TRBV29-1 and TRBJ1-2; 9 nucleotides line up with TRBD1. The length of the CDR3 is 13 residues. The V segment lost 7 bases and the J segment 2 bases; nucleotides outside the gene matches: 5. Germline V gene lookup returns CDR1 SQVTM and CDR2 ANQGSEA.